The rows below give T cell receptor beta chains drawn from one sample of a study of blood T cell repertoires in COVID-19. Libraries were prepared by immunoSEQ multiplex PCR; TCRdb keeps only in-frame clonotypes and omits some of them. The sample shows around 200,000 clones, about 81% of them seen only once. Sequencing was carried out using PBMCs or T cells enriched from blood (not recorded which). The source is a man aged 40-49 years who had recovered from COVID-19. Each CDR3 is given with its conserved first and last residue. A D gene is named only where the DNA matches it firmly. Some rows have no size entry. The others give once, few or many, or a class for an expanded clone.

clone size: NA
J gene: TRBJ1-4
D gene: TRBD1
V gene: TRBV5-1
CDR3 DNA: TGCGCCAGCAGCTTACAGGGGGCGTATGAAAAACTGTTTTTT
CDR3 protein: CASSLQGAYEKLFF

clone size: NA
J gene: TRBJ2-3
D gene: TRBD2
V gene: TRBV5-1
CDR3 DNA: TGCGCCAGCAGCTTGGGACTAGCGGGGGGTAGGCGAGATACGCAGTATTTT
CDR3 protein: CASSLGLAGGRRDTQYF

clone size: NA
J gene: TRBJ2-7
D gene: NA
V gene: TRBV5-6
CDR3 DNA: TGTGCCAGCAGCTTGAGGAGGAGGGAGAGGTCCTACGAGCAGTACTTC
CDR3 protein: CASSLRRRERSYEQYF

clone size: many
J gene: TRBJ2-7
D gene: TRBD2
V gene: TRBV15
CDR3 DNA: TGTGCCACCAGCAGAGTCGGAGTAGCGGGAGGGACCCACGAGCAGTACTTC
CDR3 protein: CATSRVGVAGGTHEQYF

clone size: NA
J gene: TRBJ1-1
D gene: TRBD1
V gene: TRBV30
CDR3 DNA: TGTGCCTGGAGTCAACCTGGACAGGGGAGCACTGAAGCTTTCTTT
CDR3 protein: CAWSQPGQGSTEAFF

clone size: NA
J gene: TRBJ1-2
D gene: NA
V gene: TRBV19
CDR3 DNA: TGTGCCAGCCAGGAGGGCTATGGCTACACCTTC
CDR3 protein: CASQEGYGYTF

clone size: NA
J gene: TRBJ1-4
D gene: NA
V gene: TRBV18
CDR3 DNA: TGTGCCAGCTCACCCACCCGACAGAGGAATGAAAAACTGTTTTTT
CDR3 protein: CASSPTRQRNEKLFF

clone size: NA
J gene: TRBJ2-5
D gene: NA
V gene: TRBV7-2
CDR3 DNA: TGTGCCAGCAGCTTAGGGGTGGTAGGGCGGGGTAAAGAGACCCAGTACTTC
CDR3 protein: CASSLGVVGRGKETQYF

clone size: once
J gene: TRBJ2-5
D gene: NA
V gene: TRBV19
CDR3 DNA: TGTGCCAGTAGTATTTGGGGGCAGGAAGAGACCCAGTACTTC
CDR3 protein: CASSIWGQEETQYF

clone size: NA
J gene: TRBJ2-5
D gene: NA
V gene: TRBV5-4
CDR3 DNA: TGTGCCAGCAGCTTTCCGACAGGACCCCAAGAGACCCAGTACTTC
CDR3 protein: CASSFPTGPQETQYF

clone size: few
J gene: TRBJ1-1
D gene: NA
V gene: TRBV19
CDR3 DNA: TGTGCCAGTGGCCGGGTAGCTGAAGCTTTCTTT
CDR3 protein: CASGRVAEAFF

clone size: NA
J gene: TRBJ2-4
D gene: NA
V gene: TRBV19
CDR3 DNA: TGTGCCAGTAGTATATTCTCAGGACTAGCCAAAAACATTCAGTACTTC
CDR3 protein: CASSIFSGLAKNIQYF

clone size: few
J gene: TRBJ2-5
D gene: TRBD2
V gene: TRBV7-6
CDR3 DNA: TGTGCCAGCAGCAAAGGACTAGCGGGGGGAAAGGAGACCCAGTACTTC
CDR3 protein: CASSKGLAGGKETQYF

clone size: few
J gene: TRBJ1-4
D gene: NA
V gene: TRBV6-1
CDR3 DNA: TGTGCCAGCAGTGACGGCGCCGTCGAGGCGGAGGGGCTGTTTTTT
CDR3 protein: CASSDGAVEAEGLFF

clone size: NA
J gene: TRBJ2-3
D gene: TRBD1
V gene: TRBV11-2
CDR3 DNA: TGTGCCAGCAGCTTTCTCCCCACCCGGACAGGGGGAGATACGCAGTATTTT
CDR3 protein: CASSFLPTRTGGDTQYF

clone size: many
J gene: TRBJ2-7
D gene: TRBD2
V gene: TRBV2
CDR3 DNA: TGTGCCAGCAGTCCCCCGACTAGCACGGTCTCCGAGCAGTACTTC
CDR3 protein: CASSPPTSTVSEQYF

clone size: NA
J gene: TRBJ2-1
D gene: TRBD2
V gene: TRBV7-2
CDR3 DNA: TGTGCCAGCAGCTCACAGACCGGGACTAGGTTCGAGCAGTTCTTC
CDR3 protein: CASSSQTGTRFEQFF

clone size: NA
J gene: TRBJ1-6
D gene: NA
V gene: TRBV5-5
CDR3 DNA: TGTGCCAGCAGCTTGTTTGTTCCGGGAGGTAATTCACCCCTCCACTTT
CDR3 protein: CASSLFVPGGNSPLHF

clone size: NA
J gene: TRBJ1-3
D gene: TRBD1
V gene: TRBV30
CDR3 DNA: TGTGCCTGGAGCGAATACAGGGGTACTGGAAACACCATATATTTT
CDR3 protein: CAWSEYRGTGNTIYF

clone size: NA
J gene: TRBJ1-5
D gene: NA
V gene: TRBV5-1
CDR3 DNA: TGCGCCAGCAGCTTACAGGGCGATCAGCCCCAGCATTTT
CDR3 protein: CASSLQGDQPQHF

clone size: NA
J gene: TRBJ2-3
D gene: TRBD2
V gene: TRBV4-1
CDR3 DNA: TGCGCCAGCAGCCAAGCCGTGGGAGGGCCTAGCACAGATACGCAGTATTTT
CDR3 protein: CASSQAVGGPSTDTQYF

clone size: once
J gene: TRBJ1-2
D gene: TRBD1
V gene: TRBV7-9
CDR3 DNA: TGTGCCAGCAGCTTGGCCGGGACAGCTCCCTATGGCTACACCTTC
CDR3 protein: CASSLAGTAPYGYTF

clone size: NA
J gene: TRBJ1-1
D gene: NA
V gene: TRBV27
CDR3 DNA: TGTGCCAGCAGCAGGAAGAACAGGGTTATCAACACTGAAGCTTTCTTT
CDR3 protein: CASSRKNRVINTEAFF

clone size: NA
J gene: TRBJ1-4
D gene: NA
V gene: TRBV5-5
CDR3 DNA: TGTGCCAGCAGCCTGGGAGGCCTCGGGGAAAAACTGTTTTTT
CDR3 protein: CASSLGGLGEKLFF

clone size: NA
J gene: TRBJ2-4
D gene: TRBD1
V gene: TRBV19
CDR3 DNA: TGTGCCAGTAGTATAAGGGGGCTCAAAAACATTCAGTACTTC
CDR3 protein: CASSIRGLKNIQYF

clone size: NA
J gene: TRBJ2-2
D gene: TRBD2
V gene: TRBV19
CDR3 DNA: TGTGCCAGTAGTAGAAGACTAGCGGTTAAGAACACCGGGGAGCTGTTTTTT
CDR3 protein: CASSRRLAVKNTGELFF

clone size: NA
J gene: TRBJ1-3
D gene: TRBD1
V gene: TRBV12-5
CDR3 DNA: TGTGCTAGTGGACTGGACAGGGTCCGAGGCCTCTCTGGAAACACCATATATTTT
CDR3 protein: CASGLDRVRGLSGNTIYF

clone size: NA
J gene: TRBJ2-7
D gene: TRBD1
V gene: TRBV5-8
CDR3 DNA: TGTGCCAGCAGCTTGGTGGGGACAGGGTCCTACGAGCAGTACTTC
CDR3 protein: CASSLVGTGSYEQYF

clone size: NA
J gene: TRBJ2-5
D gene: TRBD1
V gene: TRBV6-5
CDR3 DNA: TGTGCCAGCAAAGGGACAGGGAGAGAGACCCAGTACTTC
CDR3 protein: CASKGTGRETQYF

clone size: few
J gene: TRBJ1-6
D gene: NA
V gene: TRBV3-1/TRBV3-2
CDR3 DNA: TGTGCCAGCAGCCTGGGGGGTAGGCCTAATTCACCCCTCCACTTT
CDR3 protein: CASSLGGRPNSPLHF

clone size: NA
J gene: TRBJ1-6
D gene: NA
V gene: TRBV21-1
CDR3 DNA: TGTGCCAGCAGCAAAGCGTACGGGGGGACGGGTGATTCACCCCTCCACTTT
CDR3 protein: CASSKAYGGTGDSPLHF

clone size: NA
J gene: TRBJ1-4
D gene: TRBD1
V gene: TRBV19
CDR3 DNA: TGTGCCAGTAGCCCAATACAGGGGATGAGTGAAAAACTGTTTTTT
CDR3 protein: CASSPIQGMSEKLFF

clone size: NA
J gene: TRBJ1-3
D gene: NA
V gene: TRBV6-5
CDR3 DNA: TGTGCCAGCCTGTTTGGGGCCTCTGGAAACACCATATATTTT
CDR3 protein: CASLFGASGNTIYF

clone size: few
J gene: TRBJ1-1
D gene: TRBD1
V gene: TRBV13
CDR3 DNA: TGTGCCAGCAGCCCCTACGACAGGGTGAACACTGAAGCTTTCTTT
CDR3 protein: CASSPYDRVNTEAFF

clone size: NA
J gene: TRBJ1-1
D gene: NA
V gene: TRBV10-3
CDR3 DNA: TGTGCCATCAGTGACCAGACGGGGGTCGGGAACACTGAAGCTTTCTTT
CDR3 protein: CAISDQTGVGNTEAFF

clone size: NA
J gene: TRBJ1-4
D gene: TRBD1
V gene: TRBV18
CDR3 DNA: TGTGCCAGCTCACCAGGAACAGGGGGGAATGAAAAACTGTTTTTT
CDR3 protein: CASSPGTGGNEKLFF

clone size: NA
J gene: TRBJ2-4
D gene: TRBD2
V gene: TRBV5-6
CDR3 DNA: TGTGCCAGCAGTTCCGGCGGGAGTAATAGCATTCAGTACTTC
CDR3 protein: CASSSGGSNSIQYF

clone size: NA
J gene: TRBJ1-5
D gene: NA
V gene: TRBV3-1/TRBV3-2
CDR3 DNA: TGTGCCAGCAGACTTCACAAGACCGTTTTTGCTAAGGCGGATAGCAATCAGCCCCAGCATTTT
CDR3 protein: CASRLHKTVFAKADSNQPQHF

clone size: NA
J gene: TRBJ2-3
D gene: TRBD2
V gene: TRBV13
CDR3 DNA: TGTGCCAGCAGCCCCACTAGCGGGGGGGCCACAGATACGCAGTATTTT
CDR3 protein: CASSPTSGGATDTQYF

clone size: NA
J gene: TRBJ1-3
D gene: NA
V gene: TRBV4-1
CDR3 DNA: TGCGCCAGCAGCCAAGGTACGAGCTCTGGAAACACCATATATTTT
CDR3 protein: CASSQGTSSGNTIYF

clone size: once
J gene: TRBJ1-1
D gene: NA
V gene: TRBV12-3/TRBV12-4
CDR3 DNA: TGTGCCAGCAGTTCTGTCAGGTGGGCTTTCTTT
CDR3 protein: CASSSVRWAFF

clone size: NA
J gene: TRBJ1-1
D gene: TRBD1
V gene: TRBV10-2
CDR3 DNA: TGCGCCAGCAGGGGGACAGGGGGAGGTCATGAAGCTTTCTTT
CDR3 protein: CASRGTGGGHEAFF

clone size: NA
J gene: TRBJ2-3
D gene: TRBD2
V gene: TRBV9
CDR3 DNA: TGTGCCAGCAGCGCCGGGACTAGCGGGACAGATACGCAGTATTTT
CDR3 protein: CASSAGTSGTDTQYF

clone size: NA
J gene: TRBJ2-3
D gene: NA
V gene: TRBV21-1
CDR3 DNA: TGTGCCAGCAGCCCTCGCCGGGGCAGGGGAGGCACAGATACGCAGTATTTT
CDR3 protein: CASSPRRGRGGTDTQYF

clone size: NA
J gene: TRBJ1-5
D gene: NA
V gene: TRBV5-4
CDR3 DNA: TGTGCCAGCAGCCCGGGGGTCAATCAGCCCCAGCATTTT
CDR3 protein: CASSPGVNQPQHF

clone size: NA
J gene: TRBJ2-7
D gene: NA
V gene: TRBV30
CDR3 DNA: TGTGCCTGGAGTGTACTTCCGAAAGTCTACGAGCAGTACTTC
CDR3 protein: CAWSVLPKVYEQYF

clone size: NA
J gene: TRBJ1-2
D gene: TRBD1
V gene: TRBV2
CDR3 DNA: TGTGCCAGCAGTGACTTAGGGGGCGTTGAGCATGGCTACACCTTC
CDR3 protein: CASSDLGGVEHGYTF

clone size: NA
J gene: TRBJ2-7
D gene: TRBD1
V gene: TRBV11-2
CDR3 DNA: TGTGCCAGCAGCTCCCCGACAGGGGGGTCCTACGAGCAGTACTTC
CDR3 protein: CASSSPTGGSYEQYF

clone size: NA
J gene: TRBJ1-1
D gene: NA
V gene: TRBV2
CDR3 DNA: TGTGCCAGCAGCGCGGGTCGAACTGAAGCTTTCTTT
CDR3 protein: CASSAGRTEAFF

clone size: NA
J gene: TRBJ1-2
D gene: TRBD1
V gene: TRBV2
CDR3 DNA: TGTGCCAGCAGAACCTCCGACAGGGGGCGTTCAGGCACCTTC
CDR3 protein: CASRTSDRGRSGTF

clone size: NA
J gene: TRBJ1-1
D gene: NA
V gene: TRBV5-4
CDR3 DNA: TGTGCCAGCAGCGTGACACAGCCTCCGAACACTGAAGCTTTCTTT
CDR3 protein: CASSVTQPPNTEAFF

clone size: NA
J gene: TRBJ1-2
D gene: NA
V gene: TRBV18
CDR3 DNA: TGTGCCAGCTCACCAGGGGGCACTAACTATGGCTACACCTTC
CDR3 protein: CASSPGGTNYGYTF

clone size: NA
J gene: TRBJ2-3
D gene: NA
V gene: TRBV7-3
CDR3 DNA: TGTGCCAGCAGCTTGGCAAGCACAGATACGCAGTATTTT
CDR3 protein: CASSLASTDTQYF